What follows are 13 T cell receptor beta chains derived from one specimen sequenced in a study of Graves' ophthalmopathy and Graves' hyperthyroidism (dated by TCRdb to the late 2010s). The instrument was an Illumina HiSeq 2000. For repertoire sequencing, the TCR beta CDR3 regions were amplified from RNA transcripts. A first-round RT-PCR used HTBI primers with the Qiagen OneStep RT-PCR kit, followed by a second-round multiplex PCR, size selection and purification. The public sequencing data were trimmed at Q25 with fastp and processed into clonotypes with MiXCR by TCRdb, which kept only in-frame beta chains. Every entry covers one CDR3 protein and lists the most common genes and DNA from its rows. Here the sample has roughly 1.1 million distinct CDR3 sequences; 35% to 40% occur a single time. Around 10% of the sample belongs to the ten largest clones. The material sequenced was peripheral blood or thyroid tissue (not recorded which). Every receptor here comes from an adult man with Graves' hyperthyroidism.

The rearrangement uses TRBV15 and TRBJ2-7; TRBD1 matches 7 bases. CDR1 and CDR2 (germline): LNHNV, YYDKDF (reference sequence). The trim removed 3 bases at V and 5 bases at J, leaving 4 bases unmatched. The CDR3 is 13 residues long. CDR3 region: CATSSATGDEQYF. DNA of the CDR3: TGTGCCACCAGCAGTGCCACAGGGGACGAGCAGTACTTC.

At least ten counts were recorded for this clonotype. The genes are TRBV19 and TRBJ1-1; 7 bases fit TRBD1. Per the germline V gene, CDR1 is LNHDA and CDR2 is SQIVND (reference sequence). The CDR3 is made up of 14 amino acids. J gave up 4 bases and V 2 bases, and 4 bases lay outside the gene matches. In DNA, the CDR3 is TGTGCCAGTAGTATACAGGGGGTGAGCACTGAAGCTTTCTTT. This sequence encodes CASSIQGVSTEAFF. The whole variable domain, remainder taken from reference TRBV19 and TRBJ1-1, is DGGITQSPKYLFRKEGQNVTLSCEQNLNHDAMYWYRQDPGQGLRLIYYSQIVNDFQKGDIAEGYSVSREKKESFPLTVTSAQKNPTAFYLCASSIQGVSTEAFFGQGTRLTVV.

Details on this clonotype: A junction boundary mismatches the germline segment, possibly from a read error. This chain connects TRBV7-6 to TRBJ2-5; maybe TRBD1 (6 bases). The CDR3 loop spans 15 amino acids. Germline V gene data show CDR1 as SGHVS and CDR2 as FNYEAQ. CDR3 sequence (DNA): TGTGCCAGTAGCTTAGTGGGGACATTGGGGGAGACCCAGTACTTC. Its protein is CASSLVGTLGETQYF.

This clonotype was seen more than once but under ten times. This chain connects TRBV29-1 to TRBJ1-4; D might be TRBD1 (5 bases). Trimming removed 7 bases at V and 8 bases at J, with 20 bases between. CDR3 length: 14 residues. The germline V gene has CDR1 SQVTM and CDR2 ANQGSEA. CDR3 region: CSASSGTEVEKLFF. CDR3 in DNA: TGCAGCGCCTCGAGTGGGACGGAAGTGGAAAAACTGTTTTTT.

The V call is TRBV25-1, the J call TRBJ1-6; TRBD1 matches at 8 bases. The V segment lost 4 bases and the J segment 8 bases; nucleotides outside the gene matches: 7. Germline V lookup: CDR1 MGHDK, CDR2 SYGVNS. The CDR3 loop spans 15 amino acids. This CDR3 is CASSGETGADSPLHF. CDR3 DNA sequence: TGTGCCAGCAGTGGGGAGACAGGGGCAGATTCACCCCTCCACTTT.

About this clonotype: A read error may account for a junction end that differs from germline. The chain is built from TRBV10-2 and TRBJ1-1; unclear D gene. The CDR3 length is 13 residues. Germline V gene sequence: CDR1 WSHSY, CDR2 SAAADI. The CDR3 sequence: CTSRGRRNTEAFF. Written as DNA, the CDR3 is TGCACCAGCAGAGGACGGCGGAACACTGAAGCTTTCTTT.

Comments on this clonotype: Since a much larger clone is just one base distant, this may be a read error. The V and J genes are TRBV7-9 and TRBJ2-5, with 13 bases fitting TRBD2. The CDR3 is 15 residues long. Germline CDR1 is SEHNR and CDR2 is FQNEAQ (reference sequence). CDR3 nucleotide sequence: TGTGCCAGCGGCTTGAGACTAGCGGGAGGTGAGACCCAGTACTTC. Residues: CASGLRLAGGETQYF. The full variable domain, with the rest looked up from reference TRBV7-9 and TRBJ2-5, is DTGVSQNPRHKITKRGQNVTFRCDPISEHNRLYWYRQTLGQGPEFLTYFQNEAQLEKSRLLSDRFSAERPKGSFSTLEIQRTEQGDSAMYLCASGLRLAGGETQYFGPGTRLLVL.

This clonotype occurred once. Just one base apart from a much larger clone, this may be a read error. The chain combines TRBV20-1 with TRBJ2-7, with D hard to call. Trimming removed 0 bases from V and 2 bases from J, with 8 bases in between. Germline assignment: CDR1 DFQATT and CDR2 SNEGSKA (reference sequence). There are 13 residues in the CDR3. CDR3 bases: TGCAGTGCTAGAGATGGCAGCGCCTACGAGCAGTACTTC. This gives the protein CSARDGSAYEQYF.

This clonotype has ten or more counts. This sequence joins TRBV12-3 or TRBV12-4 and TRBJ2-7, with 12 bases aligning to TRBD2. This CDR3 region has 15 residues. V was pared by 2 bases and J by 6 bases, with 5 bases of the junction left unmatched. This chain's CDR3 is CASSLRLAGVREQYF. The CDR3 bases are TGTGCCAGCAGTTTAAGACTAGCGGGAGTACGCGAGCAGTACTTC.

This clonotype was picked up many times. The rearrangement joins TRBV2 to TRBJ1-3, with D unclear. The V end was cut by 4 bases, the J end by 0 bases, with 7 bases between. Germline CDR1 and CDR2: SNHLY and FYNNEI. The CDR3 loop spans 14 amino acids. As DNA, the CDR3 is TGTGCCAGCAGTGCCCTGAACTCTGGAAACACCATATATTTT. This gives the protein CASSALNSGNTIYF.

At least ten counts were recorded for this clonotype. CDR3 DNA: TGTGCCACCAGTGATACTCGGGACAGGCTGAGGGGGACCCAGTACTTC. Translating it yields CATSDTRDRLRGTQYF. V and J are TRBV24-1 and TRBJ2-5, with 8 bases aligning to TRBD1. The V gene's germline CDR1 is KGHDR and CDR2 SFDVKD. Trimming took 3 bases from V and 7 from J; bases not matched to a gene: 12. This CDR3 spans 16 amino acids.

V is TRBV29-1 and J is TRBJ2-5; D remains ambiguous. Germline V gives CDR1 SQVTM, CDR2 ANQGSEA. V lost 3 bases to trimming and J lost 5 bases, with 13 bases between them. The CDR3 length is 13 residues. The CDR3 nucleotides are TGCAGCGTTGACAGTTCGTCGCGGGAGACCCAGTACTTC. Protein: CSVDSSSRETQYF. The entire variable domain, with the rest obtained from reference TRBV29-1 and TRBJ2-5, is as follows: SAVISQKPSRDICQRGTSLTIQCQVDSQVTMMFWYRQQPGQSLTLIATANQGSEATYESGFVIDKFPISRPNLTFSTLTVSNMSPEDSSIYLCSVDSSSRETQYFGPGTRLLVL.

A word on this clonotype: One end of the junction varies from germline; a read error may be responsible. The chain couples TRBV6-1 to TRBJ1-5; D is undetermined. Germline V gene lookup returns CDR1 MNHNS and CDR2 SASEGT. The CDR3 extends over 13 amino acids. The CDR3 DNA reads TGTGCCAGCACCCCAGAAAGGACCGGGTGTCAGAATTTT. Its translation is CASTPERTGCQNF.